This T cell receptor (beta chain) was found in a study of T cell responses to AZD1222 COVID-19 vaccine. Germline V gene data show CDR1 as KGHSH and CDR2 as LQKENI. Trimming cost V 2 bases and J 7 bases; bases outside gene matches: 6. The CDR3 loop spans 14 amino acids. About this clone: Its antigen is not known.

Measured with immunoSEQ multiplex PCR; TCRdb has only the in-frame clones, and not every one. The table lists tens of thousands of clones, 91% of them singletons. Broader study findings: Without day 14 samples, only post-peak T cell repertoires were studied. Vaccination with two AZD1222 doses was followed by a rise in Spike-specific TCR breadth and depth. CD4 TCRs associated with vaccination spanned spike, dominating at 160-218 and 743-854. Variant regions that are unmutated are reportedly the target of nearly half of spike-specific TCRs.

The clonotype comes from an adult in good health. Here the sequenced sample was peripheral blood, taken on day 0 of MenACWY control vaccination. The chain couples TRBV18 to TRBJ2-7; TRBD1 matches 9 bases. The CDR3 region has the DNA TGTGCCAGCTCACCAGGACAGGGGATGTGGGAGCAGTACTTC. It is translated as CASSPGQGMWEQYF.